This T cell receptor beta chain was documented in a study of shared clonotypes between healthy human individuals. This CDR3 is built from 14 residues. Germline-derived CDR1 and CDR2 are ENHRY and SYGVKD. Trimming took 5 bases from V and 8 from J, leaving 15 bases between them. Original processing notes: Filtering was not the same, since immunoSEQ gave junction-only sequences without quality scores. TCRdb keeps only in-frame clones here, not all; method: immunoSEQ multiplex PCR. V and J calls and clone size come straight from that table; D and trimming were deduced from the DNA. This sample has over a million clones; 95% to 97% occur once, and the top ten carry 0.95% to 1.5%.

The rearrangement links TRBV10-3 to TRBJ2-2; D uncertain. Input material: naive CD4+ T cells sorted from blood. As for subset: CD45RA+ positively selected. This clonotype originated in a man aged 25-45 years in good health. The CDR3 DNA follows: TGTGCCATCAGTAGTGTCCAAATAGTAGGGGAGCTGTTTTTT. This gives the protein CAISSVQIVGELFF.